This TCR beta chain stems from a study of T cell responses to AZD1222 COVID-19 vaccine. TCRdb's table, derived via immunoSEQ multiplex PCR, lists solely in-frame clones and lacks some. The sample yields 180,000 or so clones, about 93% seen once. Pooled together were second doses at about 4 or about 12 weeks. The study, taken as a whole, reports: Spike regions recognized by vaccine-associated CD4 TCRs spanned the protein, led by 160-218 and 743-854.

Remarks on this clone: The antigen is not known.

The CDR3 is 18 residues long. Germline-derived CDR1 and CDR2 are MNHNS and SASEGT. The V end was cut by 2 bases, the J end by 2 bases, with 22 bases between. V usage is TRBV6-1 and J usage is TRBJ2-7; a weak D match, TRBD2 (5 bases). The receptor's source is an adult who received the AZD1222 COVID-19 vaccine. The specimen comprised peripheral blood, sampled 28 days after the second AZD1222 dose. The CDR3 protein is CASSERRFSKAPTYEQYF. For the CDR3, the DNA is TGTGCCAGCAGTGAAAGGAGGTTCTCGAAAGCACCAACCTACGAGCAGTACTTC.